This T cell receptor (beta chain) was recorded in a study of patients and donors after allogeneic stem cell transplantation. With V trimmed by 5 bases and J by 5 bases, 6 bases remained unmatched. This CDR3 has 14 residues. Germline values: CDR1 SGHRS, CDR2 YFSETQ. One entry per CDR3 protein results from TCRdb running MiXCR on the RT-PCR reads. The sample yields roughly 180,000 distinct CDR3 sequences, approximately 41% seen once. The TCR comes from a human donor who was either an allogeneic HSCT recipient or a stem cell or donor lymphocyte infusion donor (not recorded which). It is not recorded whose cells these are; they may come from a transplant donor. The sample taken for sequencing was blood, either unsorted or a sorted T cell fraction (not recorded which). The chain has TRBV5-1 and TRBJ2-7; 11 bases match TRBD2. The CDR3 sequence: CASRELAGVNEQYF. CDR3 bases: TGCGCCAGCAGGGAACTAGCGGGAGTAAACGAGCAGTACTTC.